The source of this T cell receptor beta chain is a study of blood T cell repertoires in COVID-19. For the study at large: The study drew acute and convalescent COVID-19 samples from the United States, Italy and Spain.

This clone turned up a few times. Per the germline V gene, CDR1 is KGHSH and CDR2 is LQKENI. The length of the CDR3 is 15 residues. The V and J ends lost 6 bases and 1 base respectively, with 15 bases between them. How the authors handled the data: Reference gene primer amplification in the assay estimated nucleated cell counts. The table came from immunoSEQ multiplex PCR; TCRdb's copy has only in-frame clones and leaves some out. V and J calls and clone size are copied from that table; D and trimming were computed from the DNA. Among 71,000 or so clones listed, less than 95% were seen once. This receptor was identified in a woman under 30 with acute or convalescent COVID-19. The material sequenced was peripheral blood. This chain connects TRBV18 to TRBJ1-1; the D gene is possibly TRBD1 (5 bases). Here the CDR3 reads CASSPQGSKNTEAFF. The DNA for the CDR3 is TGTGCCAGCTCTCCCCAGGGTAGCAAGAACACTGAAGCTTTCTTT.